Listed below are T cell receptor beta chains from one sample, sequenced in a study of blood T cell repertoires in COVID-19. Here immunoSEQ multiplex PCR was the method, and the copy in TCRdb shows in-frame clones only, minus some. Of under 400,000 clones listed, roughly 90% were seen once; the top ten hold 6.5%. The sequenced sample was peripheral blood. Every receptor here comes from a man younger than 35 with active or convalescent COVID-19. Both conserved end residues are part of each CDR3. Fields, in order: D gene, J gene, clone size, V gene, CDR3 protein, CDR3 DNA. A D gene is named only where the DNA matches it firmly. For some rows the clone size is stated as once, few or many, or as a class when expanded; others skip it.

TRBD1	TRBJ1-3	-	TRBV7-9	CASSQPDRGSGNTIYF	TGTGCCAGCAGCCAACCAGACAGGGGCTCTGGAAACACCATATATTTT
-	TRBJ1-1	-	TRBV4-1	CASSLWTQGNTEAFF	TGCGCCAGCAGCCTGTGGACACAGGGGAACACTGAAGCTTTCTTT
-	TRBJ2-5	once	TRBV5-1	CASSLARSGQTQYF	TGCGCCAGCAGCTTAGCCAGATCAGGGCAGACCCAGTACTTC
TRBD1	TRBJ1-5	-	TRBV5-1	CASRDRAGSNQPQHF	TGCGCCAGCCGGGACAGGGCGGGGAGCAATCAGCCCCAGCATTTT
-	TRBJ1-2	few	TRBV4-1	CASSQSSVSNYGYTF	TGCGCCAGCAGCCAGTCCTCCGTATCTAACTATGGCTACACCTTC
TRBD1	TRBJ1-1	-	TRBV28	CASSDREGAEAFF	TGTGCCAGCAGTGACAGGGAAGGAGCTGAAGCTTTCTTT
-	TRBJ1-1	-	TRBV27	CASSLWAGYGTEAFF	TGTGCCAGCAGTTTATGGGCAGGGTATGGCACTGAAGCTTTCTTT
TRBD2	TRBJ2-7	once	TRBV7-2	CASSPRLANTYEQYF	TGTGCCAGCAGCCCCCGACTAGCAAATACCTACGAGCAGTACTTC
-	TRBJ1-3	-	TRBV9	CASSVEGRLWTSGNTIYF	TGTGCCAGCAGCGTAGAGGGCAGGCTCTGGACTAGTGGAAACACCATATATTTT
TRBD2	TRBJ2-3	-	TRBV4-3	CASSQDFPSGTTDTQYF	TGCGCCAGCAGCCAAGATTTCCCTAGCGGAACCACAGATACGCAGTATTTT
TRBD1	TRBJ1-5	once	TRBV19	CASSNALDRGLYQPQHF	TGTGCCAGTAGTAACGCCTTGGACAGGGGGTTGTATCAGCCCCAGCATTTT
-	TRBJ2-2	once	TRBV6-5	CASSYGPGRDTGELFF	TGTGCCAGCAGTTACGGACCGGGAAGGGACACCGGGGAGCTGTTTTTT
TRBD1	TRBJ1-5	-	TRBV19	CASSGGQGQRNQPQHF	TGTGCCAGTAGTGGGGGACAGGGGCAACGGAATCAGCCCCAGCATTTT
-	TRBJ1-6	-	TRBV20-1	CSASLQDYNSPLHF	TGCAGTGCTAGTTTACAGGACTATAATTCACCCCTCCACTTT
TRBD1	TRBJ1-5	-	TRBV2	CASSEAGTGWVQPQHF	TGTGCCAGCAGTGAAGCTGGGACAGGGTGGGTTCAGCCCCAGCATTTT
-	TRBJ1-4	-	TRBV19	CASSIFVATNEKLFF	TGTGCCAGTAGTATATTCGTAGCAACTAATGAAAAACTGTTTTTT
-	TRBJ1-1	-	TRBV19	CASSPGENTEAFF	TGTGCCAGCAGCCCGGGGGAGAACACTGAAGCTTTCTTT
-	TRBJ1-4	-	TRBV5-1	CASSLYQEGEKLFF	TGCGCCAGCAGCTTGTATCAGGAGGGTGAAAAACTGTTTTTT
TRBD1	TRBJ1-1	-	TRBV7-2	CASSERTGIMNTEAFF	TGTGCCAGCAGCGAACGGACAGGAATCATGAACACTGAAGCTTTCTTT
TRBD2	TRBJ2-5	-	TRBV6-5	CASSPASGRETQYF	TGTGCCAGCAGTCCCGCTAGCGGGAGAGAGACCCAGTACTTC
-	TRBJ1-4	-	TRBV28	CASSLFPQGWANEKLFF	TGTGCCAGCAGTTTATTTCCGCAGGGTTGGGCTAATGAAAAACTGTTTTTT
-	TRBJ1-2	-	TRBV19	CASSWQSYGYTF	TGTGCCAGTAGTTGGCAAAGCTATGGCTACACCTTC
TRBD1	TRBJ1-1	-	TRBV19	CASSTRGQGAAEAFF	TGTGCCAGTAGTACTCGGGGACAGGGGGCCGCTGAAGCTTTCTTT
-	TRBJ2-1	-	TRBV7-9	CASSLDSSYNEQFF	TGTGCCAGCAGCTTAGACAGCTCCTACAATGAGCAGTTCTTC
TRBD1	TRBJ2-3	-	TRBV7-9	CASRRSGTGGTDTQYF	TGTGCCAGCAGACGGTCCGGGACAGGGGGCACAGATACGCAGTATTTT
TRBD2	TRBJ2-7	-	TRBV7-2	CASSLVEGWVSGRNYEQYF	TGTGCCAGCAGCTTAGTAGAGGGGTGGGTTAGCGGGAGGAACTACGAGCAGTACTTC
TRBD2	TRBJ2-3	-	TRBV28	CASATGTSSPSTDTQYF	TGTGCCAGCGCAACCGGGACTAGCTCCCCTAGCACAGATACGCAGTATTTT
TRBD1	TRBJ1-6	-	TRBV2	CASTQGQANNSPLHF	TGTGCCAGCACCCAAGGACAGGCAAATAATTCACCCCTCCACTTT
-	TRBJ1-2	-	TRBV7-6	CASSLVAGSSNYGYTF	TGTGCCAGCAGCTTAGTAGCCGGATCCTCTAACTATGGCTACACCTTC
TRBD1	TRBJ2-7	-	TRBV27	CASSFTGTGSYEQYF	TGTGCCAGCAGTTTTACCGGGACAGGGAGTTACGAGCAGTACTTC
-	TRBJ1-3	-	TRBV28	CASSLRGLGGNTIYF	TGTGCCAGCAGCCTCCGGGGATTGGGGGGAAACACCATATATTTT
TRBD1	TRBJ2-7	-	TRBV20-1	CSASGTGGSYEQYF	TGCAGTGCTAGTGGGACAGGGGGCTCCTACGAGCAGTACTTC
-	TRBJ2-7	-	TRBV28	CASSLLNSGYEQYF	TGTGCCAGCAGTTTACTTAACAGTGGTTACGAGCAGTACTTC
TRBD1	TRBJ2-7	-	TRBV4-1	CASSLRDRSYEQYF	TGCGCCAGCAGCCTCCGGGACAGGTCCTACGAGCAGTACTTC
TRBD1	TRBJ2-1	-	TRBV7-3	CASSPRGQGAISSYNEQFF	TGTGCCAGCAGCCCAAGGGGACAGGGGGCCATTAGCTCCTACAATGAGCAGTTCTTC
-	TRBJ2-7	-	TRBV19	CASSRQGDTYEQYF	TGTGCCAGTAGTAGGCAGGGCGATACCTACGAGCAGTACTTC
-	TRBJ2-1	few	TRBV3-1/TRBV3-2	CASSQDGYYSYNEQFF	TGTGCCAGCAGCCAAGATGGCTACTACTCCTACAATGAGCAGTTCTTC
-	TRBJ1-1	-	TRBV4-3	CASSLNRITEAFF	TGCGCCAGCAGCCTCAACAGGATTACTGAAGCTTTCTTT
TRBD1	TRBJ2-1	-	TRBV24-1	CATSDSGTGGYNEQFF	TGTGCCACCAGTGATTCGGGGACAGGGGGATACAATGAGCAGTTCTTC
TRBD2	TRBJ2-5	-	TRBV9	CASSVGLAGGETQYF	TGTGCCAGCAGCGTGGGCCTAGCGGGAGGCGAGACCCAGTACTTC
-	TRBJ2-7	-	TRBV7-9	CASNPGVGEQYF	TGTGCCAGCAACCCCGGGGTAGGGGAGCAGTACTTC
-	TRBJ1-1	once	TRBV6-2/TRBV6-3	CASSYFAVTAEAFF	TGTGCCAGCAGTTACTTTGCGGTGACCGCTGAAGCTTTCTTT
TRBD1	TRBJ1-3	-	TRBV19	CASSTWTGSGNTIYF	TGTGCCAGTAGTACCTGGACAGGCTCTGGAAACACCATATATTTT
TRBD1	TRBJ2-5	-	TRBV5-1	CASRRTGGDRETQYF	TGCGCCAGCAGACGGACAGGGGGAGACCGGGAGACCCAGTACTTC